This TCR beta chain was sequenced for a study of T cells after yellow fever vaccination. Turning to the study itself: SMART-Seq v4 Ultra Low Input prepared the low-cell-number fractions.

TCR cDNA was made by 5'RACE template switching, adding a universal primer site and UMIs. TCRdb redid the calling of the 5' RACE reads with MiXCR, one entry per CDR3 protein. The data hold about 330,000 distinct CDR3 sequences, with over 4% observed a single time. Study conclusions and caveats: Abundant clonotypes from the bulk population could contaminate FACS-sorted repertoires. Weaker in magnitude, the secondary response showed a faster peak on day 5 versus 15.

This clonotype has more than one count but fewer than ten. The antigen remains undetermined. Looked up from germline, CDR1 is GTSNPN and CDR2 is SVGIG (reference sequence). This CDR3 contains 14 residues. Trimming left V 0 bases short and J 0 bases short, with 6 bases between. The clonotype was recovered from a man younger than 35 who received the YFV17D yellow fever vaccine. This rearrangement joins TRBV30 to TRBJ2-4; a possible D gene is TRBD2 (5 bases). Sequencing was performed on PBMCs, taken 5 days after the yellow fever booster vaccination. The CDR3 sequence is CAWSVGLAKNIQYF. The CDR3 nucleotides read TGTGCCTGGAGTGTTGGACTAGCCAAAAACATTCAGTACTTC.